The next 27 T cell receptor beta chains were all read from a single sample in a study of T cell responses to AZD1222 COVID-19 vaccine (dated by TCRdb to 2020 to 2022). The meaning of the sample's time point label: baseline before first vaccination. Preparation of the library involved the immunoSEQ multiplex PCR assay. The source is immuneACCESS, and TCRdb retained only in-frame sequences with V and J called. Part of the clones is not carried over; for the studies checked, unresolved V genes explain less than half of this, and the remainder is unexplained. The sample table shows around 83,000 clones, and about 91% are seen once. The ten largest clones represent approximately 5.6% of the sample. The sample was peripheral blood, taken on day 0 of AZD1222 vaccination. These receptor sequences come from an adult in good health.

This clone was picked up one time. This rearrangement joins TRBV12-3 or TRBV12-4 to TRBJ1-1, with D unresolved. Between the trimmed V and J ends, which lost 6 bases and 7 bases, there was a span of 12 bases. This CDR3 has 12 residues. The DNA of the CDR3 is TGTGCCAGCAGGCACACGGGCGGTGAAGCTTTCTTT. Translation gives CASRHTGGEAFF.

In DNA form, the CDR3 reads TGTGCCAGTCACGAGGACAGGGAAGGTGGCTACACCTTC. Translating gives CASHEDREGGYTF. The genes are TRBV2 and TRBJ1-2; TRBD1 matches at 8 bases. The CDR3 runs to 13 residues. V gave up 9 bases and J gave up 7 bases; unmatched junction bases: 10. Per the germline V gene, CDR1 is SNHLY and CDR2 is FYNNEI.

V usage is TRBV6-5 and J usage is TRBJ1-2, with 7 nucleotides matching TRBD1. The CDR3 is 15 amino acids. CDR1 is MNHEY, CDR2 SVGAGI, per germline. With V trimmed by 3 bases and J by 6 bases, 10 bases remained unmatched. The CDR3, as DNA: TGTGCCAGCAGTTATCTAACAGACAGGGTCGATGGCTACACCTTC. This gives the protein CASSYLTDRVDGYTF.

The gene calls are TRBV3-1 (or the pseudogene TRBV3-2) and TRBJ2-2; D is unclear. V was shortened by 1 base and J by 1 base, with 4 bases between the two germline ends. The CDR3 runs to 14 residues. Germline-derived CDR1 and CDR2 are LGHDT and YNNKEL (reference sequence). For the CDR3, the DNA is TGTGCCAGCAGCCAAGGAGGGAACACCGGGGAGCTGTTTTTT. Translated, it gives CASSQGGNTGELFF.

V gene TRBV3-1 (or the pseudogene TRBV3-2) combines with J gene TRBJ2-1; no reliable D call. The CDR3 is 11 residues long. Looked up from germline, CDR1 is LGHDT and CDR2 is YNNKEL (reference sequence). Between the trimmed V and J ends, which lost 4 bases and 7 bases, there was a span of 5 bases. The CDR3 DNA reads TGTGCCAGCAGCCGCGGTAATGAGCAGTTCTTC. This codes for CASSRGNEQFF.

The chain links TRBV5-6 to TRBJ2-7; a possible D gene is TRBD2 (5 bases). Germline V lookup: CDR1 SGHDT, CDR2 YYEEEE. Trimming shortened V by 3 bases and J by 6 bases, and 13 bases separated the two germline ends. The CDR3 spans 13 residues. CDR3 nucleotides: TGTGCCAGCAGCTCAAACCGGGGTGGCGAGCAGTACTTC. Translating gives CASSSNRGGEQYF. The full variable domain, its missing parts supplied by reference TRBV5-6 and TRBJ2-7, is DAGVTQSPTHLIKTRGQQVTLRCSPKSGHDTVSWYQQALGQGPQFIFQYYEEEERQRGNFPDRFSGHQFPNYSSELNVNALLLGDSALYLCASSSNRGGEQYFGPGTRLTVT.

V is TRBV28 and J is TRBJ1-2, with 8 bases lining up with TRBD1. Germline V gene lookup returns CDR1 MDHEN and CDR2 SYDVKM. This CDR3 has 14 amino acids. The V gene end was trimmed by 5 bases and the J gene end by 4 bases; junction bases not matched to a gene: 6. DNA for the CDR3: TGTGCCAGCAGTCGGACAGGGACTAGCTATGGCTACACCTTC. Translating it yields CASSRTGTSYGYTF.

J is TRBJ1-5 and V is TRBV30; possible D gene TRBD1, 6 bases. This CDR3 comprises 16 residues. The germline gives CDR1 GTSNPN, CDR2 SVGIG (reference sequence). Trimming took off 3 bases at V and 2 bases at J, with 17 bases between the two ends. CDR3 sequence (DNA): TGTGCCTGGAGCCCTAGGGGGGGCGGAGGCAATCAGCCCCAGCATTTT. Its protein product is CAWSPRGGGGNQPQHF.

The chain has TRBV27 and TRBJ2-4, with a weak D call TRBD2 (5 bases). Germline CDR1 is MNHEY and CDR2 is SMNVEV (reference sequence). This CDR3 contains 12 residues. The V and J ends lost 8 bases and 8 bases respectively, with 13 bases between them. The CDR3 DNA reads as TGTGCCAGCGGGCCTAGCCGGGACATTCAGTACTTC. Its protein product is CASGPSRDIQYF.

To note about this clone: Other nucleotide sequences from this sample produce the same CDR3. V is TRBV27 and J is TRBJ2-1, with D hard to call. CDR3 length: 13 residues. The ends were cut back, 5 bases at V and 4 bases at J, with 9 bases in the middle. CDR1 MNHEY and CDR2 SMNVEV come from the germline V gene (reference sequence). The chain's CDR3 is CASSLRPYNEQFF. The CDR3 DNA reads TGTGCCAGCAGTCTCCGTCCGTACAATGAGCAGTTCTTC.

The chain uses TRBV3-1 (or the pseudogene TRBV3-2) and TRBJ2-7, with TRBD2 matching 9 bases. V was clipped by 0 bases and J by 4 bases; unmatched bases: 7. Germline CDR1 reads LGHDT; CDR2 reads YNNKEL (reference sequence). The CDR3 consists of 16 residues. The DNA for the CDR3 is TGTGCCAGCAGCCAAGAATTTGCGGGAGGGCTGTACGAGCAGTACTTC. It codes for CASSQEFAGGLYEQYF.

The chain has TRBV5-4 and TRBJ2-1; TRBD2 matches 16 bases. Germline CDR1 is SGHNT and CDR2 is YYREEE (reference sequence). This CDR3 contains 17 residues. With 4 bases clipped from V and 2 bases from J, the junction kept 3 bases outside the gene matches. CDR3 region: CASSPGTSGRAYNEQFF. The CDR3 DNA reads TGTGCCAGCAGCCCCGGGACTAGCGGGAGGGCCTACAATGAGCAGTTCTTC.

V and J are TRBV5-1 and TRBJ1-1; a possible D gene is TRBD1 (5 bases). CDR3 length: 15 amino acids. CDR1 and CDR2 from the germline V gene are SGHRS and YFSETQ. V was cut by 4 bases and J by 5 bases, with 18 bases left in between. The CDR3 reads CASSPHEGMGTEAFF. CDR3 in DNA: TGCGCCAGCAGCCCCCATGAGGGGATGGGGACTGAAGCTTTCTTT.

The CDR3 spells CASRTSGRAQETQYF. The DNA for the CDR3 is TGTGCCAGTAGGACTAGCGGGAGGGCCCAAGAGACCCAGTACTTC. The chain is built from TRBV19 and TRBJ2-5, with TRBD2 identical over 14 bases. The germline CDR1 and CDR2 sequences are LNHDA and SQIVND (reference sequence). J was trimmed by 1 base and V by 6 bases; bases with no gene match: 1. The CDR3 runs 15 residues. Full variable domain (remainder filled in from reference TRBV19 and TRBJ2-5): DGGITQSPKYLFRKEGQNVTLSCEQNLNHDAMYWYRQDPGQGLRLIYYSQIVNDFQKGDIAEGYSVSREKKESFPLTVTSAQKNPTAFYLCASRTSGRAQETQYFGPGTRLLVL.

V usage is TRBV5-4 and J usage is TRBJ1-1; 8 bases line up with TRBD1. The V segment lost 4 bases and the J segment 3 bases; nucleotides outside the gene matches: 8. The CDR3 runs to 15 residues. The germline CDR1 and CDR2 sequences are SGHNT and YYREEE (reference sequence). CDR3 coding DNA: TGTGCCAGCAGCGCGGGACAGGTGGGGGACACTGAAGCTTTCTTT. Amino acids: CASSAGQVGDTEAFF. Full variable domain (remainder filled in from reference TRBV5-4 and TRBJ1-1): ETGVTQSPTHLIKTRGQQVTLRCSSQSGHNTVSWYQQALGQGPQFIFQYYREEENGRGNFPPRFSGLQFPNYSSELNVNALELDDSALYLCASSAGQVGDTEAFFGQGTRLTVV.

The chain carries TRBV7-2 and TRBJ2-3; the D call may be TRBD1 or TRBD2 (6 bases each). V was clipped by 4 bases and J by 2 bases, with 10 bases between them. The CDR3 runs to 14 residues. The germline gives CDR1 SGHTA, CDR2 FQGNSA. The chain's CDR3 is CASSSRGATDTQYF. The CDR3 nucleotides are TGTGCCAGCAGCTCGAGGGGGGCCACAGATACGCAGTATTTT. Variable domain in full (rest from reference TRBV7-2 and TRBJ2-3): GAGVSQSPSNKVTEKGKDVELRCDPISGHTALYWYRQSLGQGLEFLIYFQGNSAPDKSGLPSDRFSAERTGGSVSTLTIQRTQQEDSAVYLCASSSRGATDTQYFGPGTRLTVL.

The CDR3 region has the DNA TGTGCCAGCAGTTTAACCGGAAACTATGGCTACACCTTC. Encoded protein: CASSLTGNYGYTF. J is TRBJ1-2 and V is TRBV12-3 or TRBV12-4; unclear D gene. The CDR3 has 13 residues. V lost 2 bases to trimming and J lost 2 bases, with 6 bases between them.

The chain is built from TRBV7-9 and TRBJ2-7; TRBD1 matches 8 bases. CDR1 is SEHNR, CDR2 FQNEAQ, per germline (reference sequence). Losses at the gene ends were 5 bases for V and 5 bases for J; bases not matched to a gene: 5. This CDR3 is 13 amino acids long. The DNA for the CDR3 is TGTGCCAGCAGCCGCGGACAGGGCCACGAGCAGTACTTC. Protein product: CASSRGQGHEQYF.

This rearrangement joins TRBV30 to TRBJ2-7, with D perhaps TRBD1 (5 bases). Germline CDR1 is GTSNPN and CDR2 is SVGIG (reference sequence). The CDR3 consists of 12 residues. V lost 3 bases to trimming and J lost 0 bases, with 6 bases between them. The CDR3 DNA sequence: TGTGCCTGGAGCAGGGTCTCCTACGAGCAGTACTTC. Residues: CAWSRVSYEQYF.

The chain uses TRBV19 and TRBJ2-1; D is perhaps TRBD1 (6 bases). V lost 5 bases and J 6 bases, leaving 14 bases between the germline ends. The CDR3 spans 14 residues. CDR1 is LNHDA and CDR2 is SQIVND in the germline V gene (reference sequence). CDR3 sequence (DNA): TGTGCCAGTAGTTCTCGACAGGTCGGCAATGAGCAGTTCTTC. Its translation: CASSSRQVGNEQFF. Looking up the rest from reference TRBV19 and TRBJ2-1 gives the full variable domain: DGGITQSPKYLFRKEGQNVTLSCEQNLNHDAMYWYRQDPGQGLRLIYYSQIVNDFQKGDIAEGYSVSREKKESFPLTVTSAQKNPTAFYLCASSSRQVGNEQFFGPGTRLTVL.

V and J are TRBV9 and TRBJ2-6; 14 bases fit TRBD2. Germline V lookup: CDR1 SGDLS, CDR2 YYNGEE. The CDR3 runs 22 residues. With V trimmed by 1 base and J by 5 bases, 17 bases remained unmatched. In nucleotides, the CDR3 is TGTGCCAGCAGCGTATTTCCTACCTTCATCGGGACTAGCGGGAGTAGGGCCAACGTCCTGACTTTC. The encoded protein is CASSVFPTFIGTSGSRANVLTF.

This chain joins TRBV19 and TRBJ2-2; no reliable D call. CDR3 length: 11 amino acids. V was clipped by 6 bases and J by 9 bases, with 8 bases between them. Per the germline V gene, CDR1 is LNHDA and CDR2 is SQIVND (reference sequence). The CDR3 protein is CASSNRWELFF. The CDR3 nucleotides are TGTGCCAGTAGCAATCGCTGGGAGCTGTTTTTT.

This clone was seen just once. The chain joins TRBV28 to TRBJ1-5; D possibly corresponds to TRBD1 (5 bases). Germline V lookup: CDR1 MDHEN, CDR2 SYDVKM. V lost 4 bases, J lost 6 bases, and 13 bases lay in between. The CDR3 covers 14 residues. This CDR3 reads CASSWGGLGQPQHF. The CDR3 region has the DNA TGTGCCAGCAGTTGGGGCGGGTTAGGTCAGCCCCAGCATTTT.

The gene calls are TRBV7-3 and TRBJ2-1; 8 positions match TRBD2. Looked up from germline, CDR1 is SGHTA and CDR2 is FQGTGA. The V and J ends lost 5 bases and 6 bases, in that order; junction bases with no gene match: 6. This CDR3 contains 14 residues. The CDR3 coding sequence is TGTGCCAGCAGCCTTCCGGGACTAGGCAATGAGCAGTTCTTC. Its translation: CASSLPGLGNEQFF.

The CDR3 is CASSVGGGSYEQYF. CDR3 in DNA: TGCGCCAGCAGCGTGGGCGGAGGGTCCTACGAGCAGTACTTC. The chain is built from TRBV5-1 and TRBJ2-7, with D possibly being TRBD2 (6 bases). From germline, CDR1 is SGHRS and CDR2 YFSETQ. V was trimmed by 4 bases and J by 1 base, leaving 12 bases between them. The CDR3 has 14 amino acids.

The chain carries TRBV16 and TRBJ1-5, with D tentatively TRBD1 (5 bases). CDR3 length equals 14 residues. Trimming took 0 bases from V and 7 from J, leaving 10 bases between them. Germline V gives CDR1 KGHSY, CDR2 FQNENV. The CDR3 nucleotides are TGTGCCAGCAGCCAATCGGCGGGGCGACAGCCCCAGCATTTT. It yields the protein CASSQSAGRQPQHF.

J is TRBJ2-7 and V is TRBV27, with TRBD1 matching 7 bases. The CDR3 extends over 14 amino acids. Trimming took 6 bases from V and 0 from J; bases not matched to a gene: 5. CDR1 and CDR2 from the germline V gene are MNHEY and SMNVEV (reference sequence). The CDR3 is CASRLQGPSYEQYF. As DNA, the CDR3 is TGTGCCAGCAGGCTACAGGGGCCCTCCTACGAGCAGTACTTC.